The clone carrying this T cell receptor beta chain was seen at least ten times. This record belongs to a study of spatial heterogeneity in lung cancer. Looking at the study overall: There were around 72 donors, all of them untreated patients with early-stage non-small cell lung cancer. Detected sequences consistently included more beta-chain ones than alpha-chain ones.

V lost 0 bases to trimming and J lost 8 bases; unmatched junction nucleotides: 9. CDR1 is LGHNA and CDR2 is YNFKEQ in the germline V gene. This CDR3 contains 17 residues. Individual TCR cDNA molecules each bore their own unique molecular identifier. MiXCR, applied by TCRdb to the 5' RACE reads, yields one record per CDR3 protein. The profile shows more than 95,000 distinct CDR3 sequences, about 12% of them singletons. The time point here: blood at routine non-recurrence follow-up after resection. Material for sequencing was whole RNA from tumor, nontumor lung or frozen PBMC, left unsorted. Sequenced material: PBMCs, taken at follow-up. This rearrangement joins TRBV4-2 to TRBJ1-6, with 8 positions matching TRBD1. The source of this sequence is a male donor with early-stage non-small cell lung cancer. CDR3 residues: CASSQDLVVRGHSPLHF. CDR3 nucleotides: TGTGCCAGCAGCCAAGATCTTGTCGTCAGGGGGCATTCACCCCTCCACTTT.